This TCR beta chain was captured by sequencing in a study of blood T cells in healthy people across ages. General observations from the study: Naive and antigen-experienced cells were not separated, limiting conclusive comparison.

This clonotype was observed at least ten times. Antigen unknown. The use of a sample-barcoded 5' primer and a J-beta primer mix characterized a second PCR of about 7 to 12 cycles. TCRdb analysed the 5' RACE reads with MiXCR anew, one entry per CDR3 protein. This sample carries 600,000 or so distinct CDR3 sequences, roughly 31% of them seen once, and the ten largest clones take about a sixth. V was shortened by 0 bases and J by 1 base, with 3 bases between the two germline ends. Germline loops: CDR1 ENHRY, CDR2 SYGVKD. The CDR3 sequence is 13 residues long. With each sample, at least 5 micrograms of total RNA were extracted.

The rearrangement links TRBV10-3 to TRBJ1-2; no firm D call. This receptor was identified in a woman older than 75 in good health. The sample comprised blood. As DNA, the CDR3 is TGTGCCATCAGTGAGTCCGTTAACTATGGCTACACCTTC. As protein: CAISESVNYGYTF.